This entry lists 32 T cell receptor beta chains sequenced from one sample in a study of spatial heterogeneity in lung cancer. Specified time point: sample taken at primary tumor resection. Unsorted tumor, nontumor lung tissue or cryopreserved PBMC supplied the whole RNA. TCRdb fed the 5' RACE reads into MiXCR, producing one record per CDR3 protein. This sample carries approximately 52,000 distinct CDR3 sequences, roughly 7.5% of them seen once, and the ten largest clones take approximately 2.9%. The sequencing here drew on PBMCs, taken at surgery. All receptors derive from a female donor with early-stage non-small cell lung cancer.

This clonotype was counted at least ten times. The chain combines TRBV28 with TRBJ2-7; D is unresolved. CDR1 MDHEN and CDR2 SYDVKM come from the germline V gene. The CDR3 is 14 amino acids. The V end lost 6 bases, the J end lost 6 bases, and 18 bases lay between the germline ends. CDR3 sequence reads: CASSPPGHSGEQYF. The CDR3 DNA is TGTGCCAGCAGCCCGCCGGGCCATTCGGGCGAGCAGTACTTC.

At least ten counts were recorded for this clonotype. The chain is built from TRBV6-2 or TRBV6-3 and TRBJ1-6; 8 bases align to TRBD1. Trimming removed 5 bases from V and 9 bases from J; junction bases left unmatched: 9. The germline CDR1 and CDR2 sequences are MNHEY and SVGEGT. The CDR3 totals 15 residues. CDR3 nucleotides: TGTGCCAGCAGTACGGGACAGGCAAGAATTTCACCCCTCCACTTT. Translating gives CASSTGQARISPLHF.

In its sample, this clonotype was seen many times. This sequence joins TRBV28 and TRBJ1-5; perhaps TRBD1 as D (5 bases). This CDR3 is 16 amino acids long. Germline CDR1 and CDR2: MDHEN and SYDVKM. Trimming stripped 8 bases from V and 2 bases from J, with 19 bases between. The CDR3 DNA reads as TGTGCCAGCCGTGCTAGGCCTCAGACAGGCAATCAGCCCCAGCATTTT. It translates to CASRARPQTGNQPQHF.

This clonotype was seen a handful of times. This chain joins TRBV5-5 and TRBJ2-2, with 10 bases that match TRBD2. The CDR3 loop spans 15 amino acids. V lost 1 base, J lost 7 bases, and 4 bases stayed unmatched. The germline V gene encodes CDR1 SGHKS and CDR2 YYEKEE (reference sequence). The CDR3, as DNA: TGTGCCAGCAGCTTGAGTCTAGCGGGGGTCGGGGAGCTGTTTTTT. Its protein product is CASSLSLAGVGELFF.

This clonotype came up a few times. The V call is TRBV6-2 or TRBV6-3, the J call TRBJ2-2; D possibly matches TRBD1 or TRBD2 (6 bases each). Germline loops: CDR1 MNHEY, CDR2 SVGEGT. This CDR3 is built from 14 residues. V was shortened by 8 bases and J by 1 base, with 11 bases between the two germline ends. CDR3: CASRRGLNTGELFF. The DNA of the CDR3 is TGTGCCAGCCGACGGGGGCTGAACACCGGGGAGCTGTTTTTT.

This clonotype was counted at least ten times. The V and J genes are TRBV4-3 and TRBJ2-2, with TRBD1 as a possible D gene (6 bases). Trimming stripped 1 base from V and 3 bases from J, with 18 bases between. The germline V gene encodes CDR1 LGHNA and CDR2 YSLEER. The CDR3 extends over 18 amino acids. The CDR3 is CASSQGASQGSYTGELFF. The CDR3 bases are TGCGCCAGCAGCCAAGGGGCGTCCCAGGGGAGTTACACCGGGGAGCTGTTTTTT.

This clonotype was counted many times. V usage is TRBV6-6 and J usage is TRBJ2-7; TRBD1 matches 7 bases. This CDR3 has 14 amino acids. The trim removed 2 bases at V and 5 bases at J, leaving 6 bases unmatched. CDR1 MNHNY and CDR2 SVGAGI come from the germline V gene (reference sequence). The DNA of the CDR3 is TGTGCCAGCAGTTACCCGACAGGGTACCACGAGCAGTACTTC. Amino acid sequence: CASSYPTGYHEQYF.

This clonotype has at least ten counts. This chain uses TRBV3-1 with TRBJ2-7; 8 bases line up with TRBD2. This CDR3 has 15 amino acids. Germline V gene sequence: CDR1 LGHDT, CDR2 YNNKEL (reference sequence). J gave up 0 bases and V 1 base, and 2 bases lay outside the gene matches. In DNA, the CDR3 is TGTGCCAGCAGCCAAGGCGGGGGGTTCTCCTACGAGCAGTACTTC. Translating gives CASSQGGGFSYEQYF.

V usage is TRBV14 and J usage is TRBJ2-7; no reliable D call. The CDR3 runs to 14 residues. V was shortened by 4 bases and J by 0 bases, with 10 bases between the two germline ends. Germline values: CDR1 SGHDN, CDR2 FVKESK. CDR3 residues: CASSPFTLSYEQYF. The CDR3 nucleotides are TGTGCCAGCAGCCCGTTTACCCTCTCCTACGAGCAGTACTTC. Together with reference TRBV14 and TRBJ2-7, the CDR3 gives the full variable domain: EAGVTQFPSHSVIEKGQTVTLRCDPISGHDNLYWYRRVMGKEIKFLLHFVKESKQDESGMPNNRFLAERTGGTYSTLKVQPAELEDSGVYFCASSPFTLSYEQYFGPGTRLTVT.

This clonotype has at least ten counts. The gene calls are TRBV7-2 and TRBJ2-3; 7 nucleotides match TRBD1. Germline CDR1 is SGHTA and CDR2 is FQGNSA. The CDR3 loop spans 15 amino acids. J lost 2 bases, V lost 5 bases, and 7 bases had no gene match. The CDR3 reads CASSPNDRVTDTQYF. CDR3 coding DNA: TGTGCCAGCAGCCCTAACGACAGGGTCACAGATACGCAGTATTTT.

The sample holds a few counts of this clonotype. The gene calls are TRBV3-1 and TRBJ1-5; D is unresolved. The V end was cut by 0 bases, the J end by 4 bases, with 4 bases between. This CDR3 comprises 13 residues. Germline lookup yields CDR1 LGHDT and CDR2 YNNKEL (reference sequence). CDR3 protein: CASSQDGNQPQHF. CDR3 coding DNA: TGTGCCAGCAGCCAAGACGGGAATCAGCCCCAGCATTTT. The entire variable domain, with the rest obtained from reference TRBV3-1 and TRBJ1-5, is as follows: DTAVSQTPKYLVTQMGNDKSIKCEQNLGHDTMYWYKQDSKKFLKIMFSYNNKELIINETVPNRFSPKSPDKAHLNLHINSLELGDSAVYFCASSQDGNQPQHFGDGTRLSIL.

This clonotype was detected ten times or more. V is TRBV29-1 and J is TRBJ1-2, with TRBD1 matching 9 bases. From germline, CDR1 is SQVTM and CDR2 ANQGSEA. Germline trimming cut 7 bases from V and 1 base from J; bases unmatched to any gene: 7. The CDR3 loop spans 14 amino acids. For the CDR3, the DNA is TGCAGCGCCAAGGGGACAGGGATTAACTATGGCTACACCTTC. It translates to CSAKGTGINYGYTF.

The V and J genes are TRBV29-1 and TRBJ2-7; 10 bases are shared with TRBD1. The CDR3 runs to 16 residues. Germline V gene data show CDR1 as SQVTM and CDR2 as ANQGSEA. The V gene end was trimmed by 3 bases and the J gene end by 4 bases; junction bases not matched to a gene: 12. The CDR3: CSVENSRRQGAYEQYF. In DNA, the CDR3 is TGCAGCGTTGAGAATTCCCGGCGACAGGGGGCTTACGAGCAGTACTTC.

This clonotype was seen ten or more times. The rearrangement joins TRBV6-2 or TRBV6-3 to TRBJ1-5, with D perhaps matching TRBD1 (5 bases). CDR3 size: 14 residues. V was pared by 2 bases and J by 5 bases, with 10 bases between. CDR1 and CDR2 (germline): MNHEY, SVGEGT. This CDR3 reads CASSYPQVYQPQHF. DNA of the CDR3: TGTGCCAGCAGTTACCCACAGGTTTATCAGCCCCAGCATTTT.

In its sample, this clonotype was seen many times. The chain links TRBV20-1 to TRBJ1-5; D is unclear. V was pared by 5 bases and J by 2 bases, with 10 bases between. CDR3 length equals 13 residues. Per the germline V gene, CDR1 is DFQATT and CDR2 is SNEGSKA (reference sequence). CDR3 sequence reads: CSASLDGNQPQHF. The CDR3 DNA follows: TGCAGTGCTTCCCTAGACGGCAATCAGCCCCAGCATTTT.

This clonotype was detected only a few times. This sequence joins TRBV6-2 or TRBV6-3 and TRBJ2-1; the match to TRBD1 covers 7 bases. CDR1 and CDR2 (germline): MNHEY, SVGEGT. Unmatched junction bases numbered 15, after V lost 0 bases and J lost 7 bases. CDR3 size: 18 residues. The CDR3 nucleotides are TGTGCCAGCAGTTACTCGAAAAAAGGAGACAGGGTTAGAAATGAGCAGTTCTTC. It codes for CASSYSKKGDRVRNEQFF.

This clonotype appeared a single time. This chain joins TRBV20-1 and TRBJ1-1; D possibly corresponds to TRBD1 (6 bases). V shed 6 bases and J shed 4 bases, with 18 bases lying between them. Per germline, CDR1 DFQATT and CDR2 SNEGSKA (reference sequence). The CDR3 covers 14 residues. CDR3 sequence: CSASRGDAGTEAFF. Here the CDR3 DNA reads TGCAGTGCCTCAAGGGGGGATGCGGGCACTGAAGCTTTCTTT.

This clonotype has ten or more counts. This chain joins TRBV18 and TRBJ1-5, with a weak D call TRBD1 (5 bases). This CDR3 spans 16 amino acids. CDR1 is KGHSH and CDR2 is LQKENI in the germline V gene. Trimming removed 2 bases at V and 2 bases at J, with 13 bases between. The CDR3 sequence is CASSPRGAGGNQPQHF. CDR3 in DNA: TGTGCCAGCTCACCAAGGGGTGCAGGAGGCAATCAGCCCCAGCATTTT. Full variable domain (missing parts from reference TRBV18 and TRBJ1-5): NAGVMQNPRHLVRRRGQEARLRCSPMKGHSHVYWYRQLPEEGLKFMVYLQKENIIDESGMPKERFSAEFPKEGPSILRIQQVVRGDSAAYFCASSPRGAGGNQPQHFGDGTRLSIL.

V is TRBV20-1 and J is TRBJ2-3, with no clear D. Germline-derived CDR1 and CDR2 are DFQATT and SNEGSKA (reference sequence). Trimming took off 6 bases at V and 6 bases at J, with 10 bases between the two ends. The CDR3 extends over 11 amino acids. The CDR3 sequence: CSAHLGDTQYF. The DNA for the CDR3 is TGCAGTGCCCACCTGGGGGATACGCAGTATTTT.

At least ten counts were recorded for this clonotype. This chain uses TRBV7-2 with TRBJ2-2; D may be TRBD1 (7 bases). The ends were cut back, 3 bases at V and 2 bases at J, with 13 bases in the middle. The length of the CDR3 is 16 residues. Germline CDR1 reads SGHTA; CDR2 reads FQGNSA. In DNA, the CDR3 is TGTGCCAGCAGCTTCCCGCGGGACAGTAACACCGGGGAGCTGTTTTTT. It yields the protein CASSFPRDSNTGELFF. The variable domain in full, with the rest retrieved from reference TRBV7-2 and TRBJ2-2, is GAGVSQSPSNKVTEKGKDVELRCDPISGHTALYWYRQSLGQGLEFLIYFQGNSAPDKSGLPSDRFSAERTGGSVSTLTIQRTQQEDSAVYLCASSFPRDSNTGELFFGEGSRLTVL.

CDR3 protein: CASSLRQGFEAFF. The CDR3, as DNA: TGCGCCAGCAGCTTGCGACAGGGGTTTGAAGCTTTCTTT. V and J are TRBV5-1 and TRBJ1-1, with 8 bases that match TRBD1. Germline CDR1 is SGHRS and CDR2 is YFSETQ. This CDR3 has 13 residues. Trimming removed 1 base from V and 7 bases from J; junction bases left unmatched: 3.

This clonotype was seen more than once but under ten times. V usage is TRBV6-2 or TRBV6-3 and J usage is TRBJ1-2, with D possibly TRBD1 on 5 matching bases. The CDR3 consists of 12 residues. Looked up from germline, CDR1 is MNHEY and CDR2 is SVGEGT. The ends were cut back, 10 bases at V and 4 bases at J, with 13 bases in the middle. CDR3 sequence reads: CATTLGLYGYTF. CDR3 in DNA: TGTGCCACTACTCTGGGGCTCTATGGCTACACCTTC.

This clonotype was found many times. This chain uses TRBV7-2 with TRBJ1-2, with D possibly matching TRBD1 (5 bases). Germline V lookup: CDR1 SGHTA, CDR2 FQGNSA. The CDR3 has 15 amino acids. Trimming stripped 5 bases from V and 4 bases from J, with 17 bases between. The CDR3 reads CASSPGTFASYGYTF. The CDR3, as DNA: TGTGCCAGCAGCCCCGGGACTTTTGCCTCCTATGGCTACACCTTC.

The sample holds many counts of this clonotype. The CDR3 DNA reads TGTGCCAGCAGTAGCTTGACAGTTACCCCGACGGAGACCCAGTACTTC. This gives the protein CASSSLTVTPTETQYF. V usage is TRBV6-1 and J usage is TRBJ2-5; a weak D match, TRBD1 (5 bases). CDR1 and CDR2 from the germline V gene are MNHNS and SASEGT. CDR3 length: 16 residues. The ends were cut back, 5 bases at V and 5 bases at J, with 21 bases in the middle.

The V gene is TRBV6-5, the J gene TRBJ2-2; D may correspond to TRBD1 or TRBD2 (5 bases each). Per germline, CDR1 MNHEY and CDR2 SVGAGI. Trimming shortened V by 5 bases and J by 1 base, and 11 bases separated the two germline ends. This CDR3 region has 15 residues. CDR3 loop: CASSRDGLNTGELFF. As DNA, the CDR3 is TGTGCCAGCAGTCGGGACGGATTGAACACCGGGGAGCTGTTTTTT.

This clonotype appeared many times. The rearrangement joins TRBV29-1 to TRBJ2-2; possibly TRBD1 for D (6 bases). The CDR3 runs 14 residues. Per germline, CDR1 SQVTM and CDR2 ANQGSEA. The V end was cut by 7 bases, the J end by 7 bases, with 19 bases between. The CDR3 reads CSAGRQGTIGELFF. The CDR3 DNA reads TGCAGCGCCGGTAGGCAGGGGACGATCGGGGAGCTGTTTTTT.

This clonotype was seen repeatedly, ten times or more. The chain links TRBV3-1 to TRBJ1-5, with D tentatively TRBD1 (5 bases). This CDR3 is 17 amino acids long. V was cut by 5 bases and J by 4 bases, with 21 bases left in between. Germline values: CDR1 LGHDT, CDR2 YNNKEL (reference sequence). DNA for the CDR3: TGTGCCAGCAGCTCAAGGCCAGGGTTGGGGTTGAATCAGCCCCAGCATTTT. It codes for CASSSRPGLGLNQPQHF.

Many counts were recorded for this clonotype. The rearrangement uses TRBV5-1 and TRBJ2-3; a possible D gene is TRBD1 (5 bases). The CDR3 is 15 amino acids. With 4 bases removed from V and 6 bases from J, the gap between germline ends came to 18 bases. Germline V gene data show CDR1 as SGHRS and CDR2 as YFSETQ. In DNA, the CDR3 is TGCGCCAGCAGCCCCACCTCGCTAGGGGTCGATACGCAGTATTTT. It is translated as CASSPTSLGVDTQYF.

This clonotype was counted ten times or more. V is TRBV11-2 and J is TRBJ1-2; maybe TRBD1 (5 bases). Between the trimmed V and J ends, which lost 7 bases and 0 bases, there was a span of 15 bases. CDR3 size: 15 residues. Germline V CDR1 and CDR2: SGHAT, FQNNGV. CDR3 DNA sequence: TGTGCCAGCACCCGTCTGGGGGGAGCTAACTATGGCTACACCTTC. It codes for CASTRLGGANYGYTF.

This chain joins TRBV6-5 and TRBJ2-6; D gene uncertain. There are 13 residues in the CDR3. V lost 7 bases and J lost 2, with 6 bases in between. Germline CDR1 reads MNHEY; CDR2 reads SVGAGI. CDR3 loop: CASTFAGANVLTF. The CDR3, as DNA: TGTGCCAGCACTTTCGCTGGGGCCAACGTCCTGACTTTC.

The sample holds many counts of this clonotype. The chain couples TRBV28 to TRBJ2-7, with 9 nucleotides matching TRBD1. The CDR3 runs to 17 residues. The junction had 8 bases not matched to a gene; V was cut back by 2 bases and J by 0 bases. The germline V gene encodes CDR1 MDHEN and CDR2 SYDVKM. Here the CDR3 reads CASSLPLGTGSSYEQYF. CDR3 coding DNA: TGTGCCAGCAGTTTACCCCTCGGGACAGGGAGCTCCTACGAGCAGTACTTC.

Only a few counts were recorded for this clonotype. The V call is TRBV19, the J call TRBJ2-2; D is uncertain. This CDR3 has 13 amino acids. CDR1 LNHDA and CDR2 SQIVND come from the germline V gene (reference sequence). With 4 bases removed from V and 6 bases from J, the gap between germline ends came to 9 bases. The CDR3 protein is CASSTYTAGELFF. Written as DNA, the CDR3 is TGTGCCAGTAGTACCTACACGGCCGGGGAGCTGTTTTTT.